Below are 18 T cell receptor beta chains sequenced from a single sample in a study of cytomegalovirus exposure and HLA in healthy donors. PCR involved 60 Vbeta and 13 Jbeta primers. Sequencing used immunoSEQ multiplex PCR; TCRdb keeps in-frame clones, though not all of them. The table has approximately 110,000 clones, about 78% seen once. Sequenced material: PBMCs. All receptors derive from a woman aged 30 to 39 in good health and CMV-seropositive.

The CDR3: CAWSAGTGGWTEAFF. CDR3 in DNA: TGTGCCTGGAGTGCCGGGACAGGGGGCTGGACTGAAGCTTTCTTT. This sequence joins TRBV30 and TRBJ1-1; 12 bases are shared with TRBD1. The ends lost 1 base at V and 5 bases at J; junction bases unmatched: 5. Germline lookup yields CDR1 GTSNPN and CDR2 SVGIG (reference sequence). This CDR3 is built from 15 residues.

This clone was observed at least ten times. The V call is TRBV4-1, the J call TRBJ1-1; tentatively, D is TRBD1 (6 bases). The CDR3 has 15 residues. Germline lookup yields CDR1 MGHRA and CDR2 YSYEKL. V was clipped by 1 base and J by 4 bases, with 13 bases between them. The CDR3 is CASSQVPGVGTEAFF. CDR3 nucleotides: TGCGCCAGCAGCCAAGTTCCAGGGGTGGGCACTGAAGCTTTCTTT.

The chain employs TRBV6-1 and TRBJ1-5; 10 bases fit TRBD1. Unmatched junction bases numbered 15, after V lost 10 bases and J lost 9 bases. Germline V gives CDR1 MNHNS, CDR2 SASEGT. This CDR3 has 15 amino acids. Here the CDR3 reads CATKIRTGGLWPQHF. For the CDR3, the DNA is TGTGCCACCAAGATACGGACAGGGGGTTTATGGCCCCAGCATTTT.

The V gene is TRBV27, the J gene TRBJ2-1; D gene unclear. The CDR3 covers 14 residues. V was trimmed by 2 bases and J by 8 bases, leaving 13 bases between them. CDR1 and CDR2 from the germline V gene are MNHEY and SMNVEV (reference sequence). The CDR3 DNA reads TGTGCCAGCAGTTTACGGGTTGCGGCGGATGAGCAGTTCTTC. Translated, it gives CASSLRVAADEQFF.

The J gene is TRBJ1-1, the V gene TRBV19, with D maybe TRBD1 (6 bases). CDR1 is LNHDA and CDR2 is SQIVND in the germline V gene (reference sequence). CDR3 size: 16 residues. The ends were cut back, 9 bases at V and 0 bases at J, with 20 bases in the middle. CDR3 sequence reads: CASRGTTWDMNTEAFF. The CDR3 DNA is TGTGCCAGCAGAGGGACAACATGGGACATGAACACTGAAGCTTTCTTT.

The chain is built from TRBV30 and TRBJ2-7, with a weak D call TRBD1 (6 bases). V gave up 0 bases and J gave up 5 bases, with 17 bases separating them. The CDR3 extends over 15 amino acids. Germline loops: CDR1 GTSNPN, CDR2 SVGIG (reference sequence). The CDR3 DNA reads TGTGCCTGGAGTGTCGGGGCGGCAGGGGCGAACGAGCAGTACTTC. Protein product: CAWSVGAAGANEQYF.

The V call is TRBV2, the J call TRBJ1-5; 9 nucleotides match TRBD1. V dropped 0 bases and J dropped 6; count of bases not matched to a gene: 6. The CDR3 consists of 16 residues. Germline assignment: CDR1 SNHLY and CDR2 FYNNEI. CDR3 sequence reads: CASSEALGTGLQPQHF. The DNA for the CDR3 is TGTGCCAGCAGTGAAGCGCTAGGGACAGGGCTTCAGCCCCAGCATTTT. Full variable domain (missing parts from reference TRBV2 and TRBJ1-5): EPEVTQTPSHQVTQMGQEVILRCVPISNHLYFYWYRQILGQKVEFLVSFYNNEISEKSEIFDDQFSVERPDGSNFTLKIRSTKLEDSAMYFCASSEALGTGLQPQHFGDGTRLSIL.

The CDR3 region has the DNA TGTGCCAGTAGTTTTAGCGGAGGTTACAATGAGCAGTTCTTC. Its translation: CASSFSGGYNEQFF. V is TRBV19 and J is TRBJ2-1, with a possible D match to TRBD2 (6 bases). There are 14 residues in the CDR3. CDR1 is LNHDA, CDR2 SQIVND, per germline (reference sequence). Trimming pared 5 bases from V and 4 bases from J, leaving 12 bases between.

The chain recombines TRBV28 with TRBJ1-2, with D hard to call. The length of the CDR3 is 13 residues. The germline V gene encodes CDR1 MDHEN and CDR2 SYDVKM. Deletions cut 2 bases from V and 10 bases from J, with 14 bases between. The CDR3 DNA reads TGTGCCAGCAGTTTAGCGGCGGTGCCGCACTACACCTTC. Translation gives CASSLAAVPHYTF.

For the CDR3, the DNA is TGTGCCAGCAGCTTAGGGGTTCGGCAGGTCAATGAGCAGTTCTTC. Translated, it gives CASSLGVRQVNEQFF. V gene TRBV13 combines with J gene TRBJ2-1; D call uncertain. This CDR3 contains 15 residues. V lost 0 bases, J lost 6 bases, and 12 bases lay in between. Germline CDR1 PRHDT, CDR2 FYEKMQ (reference sequence).

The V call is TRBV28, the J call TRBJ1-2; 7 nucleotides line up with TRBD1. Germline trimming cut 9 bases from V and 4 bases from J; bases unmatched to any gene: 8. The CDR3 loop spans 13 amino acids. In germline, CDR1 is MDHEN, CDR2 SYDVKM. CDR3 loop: CASWDSRFYGYTF. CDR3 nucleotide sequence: TGTGCCAGTTGGGACAGCAGGTTCTATGGCTACACCTTC.

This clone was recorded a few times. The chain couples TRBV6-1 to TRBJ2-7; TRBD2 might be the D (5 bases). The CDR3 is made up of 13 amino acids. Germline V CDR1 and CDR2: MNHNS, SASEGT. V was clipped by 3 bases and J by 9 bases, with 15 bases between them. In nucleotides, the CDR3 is TGTGCCAGCAGTGAGAACTCCTACCGGGGGCAGTACTTC. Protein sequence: CASSENSYRGQYF.

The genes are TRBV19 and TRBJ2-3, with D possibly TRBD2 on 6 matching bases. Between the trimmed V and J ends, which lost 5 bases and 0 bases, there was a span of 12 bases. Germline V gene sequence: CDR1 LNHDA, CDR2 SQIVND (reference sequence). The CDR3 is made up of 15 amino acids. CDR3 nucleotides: TGTGCCAGTAGTCTTCTAGCGTCTAGCACAGATACGCAGTATTTT. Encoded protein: CASSLLASSTDTQYF.

CDR3 DNA sequence: TGTGCCAGAAGCCCATCGGCCTACGAGCAGTACTTC. This translates into CARSPSAYEQYF. The chain is built from TRBV7-5 and TRBJ2-7; whether TRBD2, the table's D call, matches the DNA was not checked. TRBV7-5 represents a pseudogene. The CDR3 runs 12 residues.

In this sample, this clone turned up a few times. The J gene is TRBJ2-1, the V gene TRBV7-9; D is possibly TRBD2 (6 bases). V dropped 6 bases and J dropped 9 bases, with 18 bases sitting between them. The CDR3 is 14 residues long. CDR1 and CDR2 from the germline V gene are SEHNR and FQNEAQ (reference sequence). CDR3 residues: CASRALSEGLEQFF. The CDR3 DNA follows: TGTGCCAGCAGGGCCCTAAGCGAGGGACTTGAGCAGTTCTTC.

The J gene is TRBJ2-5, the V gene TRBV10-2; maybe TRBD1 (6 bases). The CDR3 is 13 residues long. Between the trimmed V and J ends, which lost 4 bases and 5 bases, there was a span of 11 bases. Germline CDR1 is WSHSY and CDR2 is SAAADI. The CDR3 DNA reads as TGCGCCAGCAGTGTCTGGGGGCTTGAGACCCAGTACTTC. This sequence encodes CASSVWGLETQYF.

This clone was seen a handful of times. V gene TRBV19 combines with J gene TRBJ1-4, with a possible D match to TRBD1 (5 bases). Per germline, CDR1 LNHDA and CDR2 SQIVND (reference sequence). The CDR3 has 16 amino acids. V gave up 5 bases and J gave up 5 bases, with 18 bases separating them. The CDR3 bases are TGTGCCAGTAGTCTGGGGGGGGTGCGGAAGAATGAAAAACTGTTTTTT. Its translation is CASSLGGVRKNEKLFF.

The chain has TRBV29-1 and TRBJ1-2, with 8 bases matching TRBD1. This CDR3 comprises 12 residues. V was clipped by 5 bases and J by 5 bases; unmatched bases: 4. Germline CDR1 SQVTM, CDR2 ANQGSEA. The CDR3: CSVTTGGYGYTF. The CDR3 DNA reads TGCAGCGTTACCACAGGGGGGTATGGCTACACCTTC.